These T cell receptor beta chains were read from a single sample in a study of tissue T cells after allogeneic stem cell transplantation. The repertoire was sequenced with immunoSEQ multiplex PCR; TCRdb's copy has only in-frame clones and lacks some. The repertoire holds about 9,800 clones, with 50% to 80% as singletons. Sequencing was performed on tissue from the stomach, taken at autopsy. The source of these receptors is an older male donor with lung cancer. The CDR3 runs from the conserved cysteine through the conserved F or W. D genes are given only for firm matches. Some rows mark clone size as missing; the rest say once, few, many or name a class of expanded clone.

j_gene: TRBJ1-6; v_gene: TRBV7-6; d_gene: NA; abundance: few; CDR3nt: TGTGCCAGCAGCCCGCGGACAGTAAATTCACCCCTCCACTTT; CDR3aa: CASSPRTVNSPLHF
j_gene: TRBJ1-2; v_gene: TRBV27; d_gene: NA; abundance: NA; CDR3nt: TGTGCCAGCAGTTTAAAGGGCAGGGTCTATGGCTACACCTTC; CDR3aa: CASSLKGRVYGYTF
j_gene: TRBJ1-1; v_gene: TRBV2; d_gene: NA; abundance: NA; CDR3nt: TGTGCCAGCACTAGGGACCTACGAAACACTGAAGCTTTCTTT; CDR3aa: CASTRDLRNTEAFF
j_gene: TRBJ2-2; v_gene: TRBV7-3; d_gene: NA; abundance: NA; CDR3nt: TGTGCCAGCAGCTTAGGCGGATTAAGCGGGGAGCTGTTTTTT; CDR3aa: CASSLGGLSGELFF
j_gene: TRBJ1-6; v_gene: TRBV25-1; d_gene: NA; abundance: NA; CDR3nt: TGTGCCAGCAGTGAAGGGAGGGGATTTTATAATTCACCCCTCCACTTT; CDR3aa: CASSEGRGFYNSPLHF
j_gene: TRBJ1-5; v_gene: TRBV28; d_gene: TRBD1; abundance: NA; CDR3nt: TGTGCCAGCAGTATCTCGGACAGGGGGTTGCAGCCCCAGCATTTT; CDR3aa: CASSISDRGLQPQHF
j_gene: TRBJ2-1; v_gene: TRBV24-1; d_gene: TRBD1; abundance: NA; CDR3nt: TGTGCCACCAGCTTACAGGGGCTTAGGTACAATGAGCAGTTCTTC; CDR3aa: CATSLQGLRYNEQFF
j_gene: TRBJ1-2; v_gene: TRBV19; d_gene: TRBD1; abundance: few; CDR3nt: TGTGCCAGTAGTCCGGACTTTGGGACAGGGGACCTCTATGGCTACACCTTC; CDR3aa: CASSPDFGTGDLYGYTF
j_gene: TRBJ2-6; v_gene: TRBV30; d_gene: NA; abundance: NA; CDR3nt: TGTGCCTGGAGTCCGGCGGCCCGCTCTGGGGCCAACGTCCTGACTTTC; CDR3aa: CAWSPAARSGANVLTF
j_gene: TRBJ2-7; v_gene: TRBV5-5; d_gene: NA; abundance: NA; CDR3nt: TGTGCCAGCAGCTTGGTGGGGGGACCCTCCTACGAGCAGTACTTC; CDR3aa: CASSLVGGPSYEQYF
j_gene: TRBJ1-2; v_gene: TRBV5-6; d_gene: NA; abundance: once; CDR3nt: TGTGCCAGCAGCTTGACCGGCTATGGCTACACCTTC; CDR3aa: CASSLTGYGYTF
j_gene: TRBJ1-2; v_gene: TRBV4-3; d_gene: NA; abundance: few; CDR3nt: TGCGCCAGCAGCCAAGTCCCAACTAACTATGGCTACACCTTC; CDR3aa: CASSQVPTNYGYTF
j_gene: TRBJ2-4; v_gene: TRBV10-2; d_gene: TRBD2; abundance: NA; CDR3nt: TGCGCCAGCAGTGAGGGCGGGGGTCTCAAAAACATTCAGTACTTC; CDR3aa: CASSEGGGLKNIQYF
j_gene: TRBJ1-1; v_gene: TRBV7-2; d_gene: NA; abundance: NA; CDR3nt: TGTATGGCCGGTACTGAAGCTTTCTTT; CDR3aa: CMAGTEAFF
j_gene: TRBJ1-2; v_gene: TRBV27; d_gene: NA; abundance: NA; CDR3nt: TGTGCCAGCAGTTTATCCTTAAACTATGGCTACACCTTC; CDR3aa: CASSLSLNYGYTF
j_gene: TRBJ2-1; v_gene: TRBV19; d_gene: TRBD2; abundance: few; CDR3nt: TGTGCCAGTAGTGGGAGACTAGCGGGGGGAAACAATGAGCAGTTCTTC; CDR3aa: CASSGRLAGGNNEQFF
j_gene: TRBJ1-2; v_gene: TRBV6-1; d_gene: NA; abundance: NA; CDR3nt: TGTGCCAGCAGTGAGGCATCACACGTCTATGGCTACACCTTC; CDR3aa: CASSEASHVYGYTF
j_gene: TRBJ2-7; v_gene: TRBV29-1; d_gene: NA; abundance: NA; CDR3nt: TGCAGCGTACCAGGGACGCGCGAGCAGTACTTC; CDR3aa: CSVPGTREQYF
j_gene: TRBJ2-5; v_gene: TRBV29-1; d_gene: NA; abundance: NA; CDR3nt: TGCAGCGTTGAACCACGACAGGATCAAGAGACCCAGTACTTC; CDR3aa: CSVEPRQDQETQYF
j_gene: TRBJ2-2; v_gene: TRBV15; d_gene: TRBD1; abundance: few; CDR3nt: TGTGCCACCAGCAGTGGGGACAGGGACACCGGGGAGCTGTTTTTT; CDR3aa: CATSSGDRDTGELFF
j_gene: TRBJ1-2; v_gene: TRBV5-4; d_gene: NA; abundance: NA; CDR3nt: TGTGCCAGCAGCGCTGGACGGGGCTACACCTTC; CDR3aa: CASSAGRGYTF
j_gene: TRBJ1-1; v_gene: TRBV27; d_gene: NA; abundance: few; CDR3nt: TGTGCCAGCAGTTTGACCAGAACGAACACTGAAGCTTTCTTT; CDR3aa: CASSLTRTNTEAFF
j_gene: TRBJ2-3; v_gene: TRBV7-9; d_gene: TRBD2; abundance: few; CDR3nt: TGTGCCAGCAGCTTAGCCAGCGGGAGGTCAGATACGCAGTATTTT; CDR3aa: CASSLASGRSDTQYF
j_gene: TRBJ2-3; v_gene: TRBV6-5; d_gene: NA; abundance: NA; CDR3nt: TGTGCCAGCTTGTCCGGGGTAATGGCAGATACGCAGTATTTT; CDR3aa: CASLSGVMADTQYF
j_gene: TRBJ2-2; v_gene: TRBV7-2; d_gene: NA; abundance: NA; CDR3nt: TGTGCCAGCAGCTTATCCATGTCTTACGGGGAGCTGTTTTTT; CDR3aa: CASSLSMSYGELFF
j_gene: TRBJ1-1; v_gene: TRBV7-9; d_gene: NA; abundance: NA; CDR3nt: TGTGCCAGCAGCTCCCCCGGGATCTCGAACACTGAAGCTTTCTTT; CDR3aa: CASSSPGISNTEAFF
j_gene: TRBJ2-7; v_gene: TRBV4-1; d_gene: NA; abundance: NA; CDR3nt: TGCGCCAGCAGCCAACTCGAGAGGCTAGTTGCCGAGCAGTACTTC; CDR3aa: CASSQLERLVAEQYF
j_gene: TRBJ2-7; v_gene: TRBV7-8; d_gene: NA; abundance: NA; CDR3nt: TGTGCCAGCAGCTCGACTGATTACGAGCAGTACTTC; CDR3aa: CASSSTDYEQYF
j_gene: TRBJ2-5; v_gene: TRBV11-1; d_gene: TRBD2; abundance: NA; CDR3nt: TGTGCCAGCAGCCTCGGACTAGCAGACCAAGAGACCCAGTACTTC; CDR3aa: CASSLGLADQETQYF
j_gene: TRBJ2-6; v_gene: TRBV11-3; d_gene: TRBD1; abundance: few; CDR3nt: TGTGCCAGCAACCACGACAGGGCCAGCTCTGGGGCCAACGTCCTGACTTTC; CDR3aa: CASNHDRASSGANVLTF
j_gene: TRBJ1-2; v_gene: TRBV3-1/TRBV3-2; d_gene: NA; abundance: NA; CDR3nt: TGTGCCAGCAGCCGACAGAACTATGGCTACACCTTC; CDR3aa: CASSRQNYGYTF
j_gene: TRBJ1-2; v_gene: TRBV4-3; d_gene: NA; abundance: NA; CDR3nt: TGCGCCAGCAGCCAAGTAGGGCCTGCTGGCTACACCTTC; CDR3aa: CASSQVGPAGYTF
j_gene: TRBJ2-1; v_gene: TRBV14; d_gene: NA; abundance: NA; CDR3nt: TGTGCCAGCAGCCAAGATCTGACGAGCTATGAGCAGTTCTTC; CDR3aa: CASSQDLTSYEQFF
j_gene: TRBJ1-1; v_gene: TRBV4-3; d_gene: NA; abundance: medium-sized; CDR3nt: TGCGCCAGCAGCCAAGAGGTCAAGAACACTGAAGCTTTCTTT; CDR3aa: CASSQEVKNTEAFF
j_gene: TRBJ1-2; v_gene: TRBV4-3; d_gene: TRBD1; abundance: NA; CDR3nt: TGCGCCAGCAGCCACGCCAGGACAGGCCTTGCTCATGGCTACACCTTC; CDR3aa: CASSHARTGLAHGYTF
j_gene: TRBJ1-1; v_gene: TRBV19; d_gene: TRBD1; abundance: large; CDR3nt: TGTGCCAGTAGTACACAGGGGGCTGATGAAGCTTTCTTT; CDR3aa: CASSTQGADEAFF
j_gene: TRBJ1-1; v_gene: TRBV7-2; d_gene: NA; abundance: NA; CDR3nt: TGTGCCAGCAGCCCTAGCGCGGGCACTGAAGCTTTCTTT; CDR3aa: CASSPSAGTEAFF
j_gene: TRBJ2-3; v_gene: TRBV10-2; d_gene: NA; abundance: NA; CDR3nt: TGCGCCAGCAGGGCTAGGACGTCCACAGATACGCAGTATTTT; CDR3aa: CASRARTSTDTQYF
j_gene: TRBJ1-1; v_gene: TRBV18; d_gene: NA; abundance: once; CDR3nt: TGTGCCAGCTCACCACCAAACAGGGAGAACACTGAAGCTTTCTTT; CDR3aa: CASSPPNRENTEAFF
j_gene: TRBJ1-1; v_gene: TRBV27; d_gene: TRBD1; abundance: medium-sized; CDR3nt: TGTGCCAGCAGTTCACAGGGGAGGAACACTGAAGCTTTCTTT; CDR3aa: CASSSQGRNTEAFF
j_gene: TRBJ2-3; v_gene: TRBV25-1; d_gene: NA; abundance: NA; CDR3nt: TGTGCCAGCAGTGGGTTTGCGAGGGCCAACACAGATACGCAGTATTTT; CDR3aa: CASSGFARANTDTQYF
j_gene: TRBJ1-3; v_gene: TRBV28; d_gene: TRBD1; abundance: NA; CDR3nt: TGTGCCAGCATACACAGGGGTGGTGGAAACACCATATATTTT; CDR3aa: CASIHRGGGNTIYF
j_gene: TRBJ2-1; v_gene: TRBV12-2; d_gene: NA; abundance: medium-sized; CDR3nt: TGTGCAAGTCGCCCCAAGACTAGTCGGTTCTTC; CDR3aa: CASRPKTSRFF
j_gene: TRBJ2-5; v_gene: TRBV7-2; d_gene: TRBD2; abundance: NA; CDR3nt: TGTGCCAGCGGAGGACTAGCGGGGGGGGCAGAGACCCAGTACTTC; CDR3aa: CASGGLAGGAETQYF
j_gene: TRBJ2-1; v_gene: TRBV6-5; d_gene: NA; abundance: NA; CDR3nt: TGTGCCAGCAGTCATGATCAGGGAGACTACAATGAGCAGTTCTTC; CDR3aa: CASSHDQGDYNEQFF
j_gene: TRBJ1-6; v_gene: TRBV19; d_gene: NA; abundance: NA; CDR3nt: TGTGCCAGTAGTCTCCCGGAGGAGGGTTTCGCCCTCCACTTT; CDR3aa: CASSLPEEGFALHF
j_gene: TRBJ1-3; v_gene: TRBV19; d_gene: NA; abundance: few; CDR3nt: TGTGCCAGTAGTACCGGGCTCGGGAACACCATATATTTT; CDR3aa: CASSTGLGNTIYF
j_gene: TRBJ2-2; v_gene: TRBV28; d_gene: TRBD2; abundance: NA; CDR3nt: TGTGCCAGCAGTTCTCCGGGACTAGCGGATACCGGGGAGCTGTTTTTT; CDR3aa: CASSSPGLADTGELFF
j_gene: TRBJ1-3; v_gene: TRBV9; d_gene: NA; abundance: NA; CDR3nt: TGTGCCAGCAGCCCCAGGAGTGACCCTGGAAACACCATATATTTT; CDR3aa: CASSPRSDPGNTIYF
j_gene: TRBJ1-6; v_gene: TRBV28; d_gene: TRBD1; abundance: NA; CDR3nt: TGTGCCAGCAGTTTCCCTCTCACCGGGACAGGGGATTCACCCCTCCACTTT; CDR3aa: CASSFPLTGTGDSPLHF
j_gene: TRBJ2-2; v_gene: TRBV9; d_gene: TRBD1; abundance: NA; CDR3nt: TGTGCCAGCAGCATGCGACAGGGGCCATCCACCGGGGAGCTGTTTTTT; CDR3aa: CASSMRQGPSTGELFF
j_gene: TRBJ2-7; v_gene: TRBV2; d_gene: NA; abundance: few; CDR3nt: TGTGCCAGCAGTGAAACCAGGGGAGGAGGGAGGGAAATCTACGAGCAGTACTTC; CDR3aa: CASSETRGGGREIYEQYF
j_gene: TRBJ2-7; v_gene: TRBV6-5; d_gene: TRBD1; abundance: few; CDR3nt: TGTGCCAGCAGTTACGTGCAGGGGGCGTCCTACGAGCAGTACTTC; CDR3aa: CASSYVQGASYEQYF
j_gene: TRBJ1-3; v_gene: TRBV9; d_gene: TRBD1; abundance: NA; CDR3nt: TGTGCCAGCAGCTCAAGACAGGGGATAAACACCATATATTTT; CDR3aa: CASSSRQGINTIYF
j_gene: TRBJ2-7; v_gene: TRBV25-1; d_gene: NA; abundance: NA; CDR3nt: TGTGCCAGCAGTGAATATTGGGGGTTAAACTCTTACGAGCAGTACTTC; CDR3aa: CASSEYWGLNSYEQYF
j_gene: TRBJ2-3; v_gene: TRBV5-4; d_gene: NA; abundance: once; CDR3nt: TGTGCCAGCAGCTTGGGGGACCCTCGCTGGGGCACAGATACGCAGTATTTT; CDR3aa: CASSLGDPRWGTDTQYF